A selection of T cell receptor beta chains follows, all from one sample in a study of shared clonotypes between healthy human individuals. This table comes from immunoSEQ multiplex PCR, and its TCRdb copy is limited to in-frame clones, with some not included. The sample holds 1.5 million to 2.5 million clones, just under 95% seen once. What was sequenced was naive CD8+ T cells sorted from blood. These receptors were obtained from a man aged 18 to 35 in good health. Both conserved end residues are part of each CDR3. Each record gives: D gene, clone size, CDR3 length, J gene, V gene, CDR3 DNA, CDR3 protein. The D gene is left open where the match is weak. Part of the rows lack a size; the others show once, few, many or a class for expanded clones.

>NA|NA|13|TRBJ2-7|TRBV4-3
TGCGCCAGCAGTCCAGGGGTGAACTACGAGCAGTACTTC
CASSPGVNYEQYF
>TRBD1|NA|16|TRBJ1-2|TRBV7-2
TGTGCCAGCATCCTAACCATAGGGGGGACAGGCTATGGCTACACCTTC
CASILTIGGTGYGYTF
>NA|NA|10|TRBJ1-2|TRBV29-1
TGCAGCGTTCCAGGGGATGGCTACACCTTC
CSVPGDGYTF
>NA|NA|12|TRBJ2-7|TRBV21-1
TGTGCCAGCAGCCCCACCCTCTACGAGCAGTACTTC
CASSPTLYEQYF
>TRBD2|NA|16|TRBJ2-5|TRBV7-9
TGTGCCAGCAGCGGCCCCTTCGGGGAGGGCCAAGAGACCCAGTACTTC
CASSGPFGEGQETQYF
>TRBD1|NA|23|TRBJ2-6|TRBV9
TGTGCCAGCAGCGTAGCGTTGATTGGGACAGGGAGTCTTGGAGCGACTGGGGCCAACGTCCTGACTTTC
CASSVALIGTGSLGATGANVLTF
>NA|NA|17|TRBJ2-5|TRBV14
TGTGCCAGCAGCCAAGTATTCGGCCAGGGGGCGGGGGCGACCCAGTACTTC
CASSQVFGQGAGATQYF
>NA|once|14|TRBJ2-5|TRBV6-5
TGTGCCAGCAGCTCCGTAGCGATCCAAGAGACCCAGTACTTC
CASSSVAIQETQYF
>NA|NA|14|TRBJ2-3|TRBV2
TGTGCCAGCAGTACCTATTACGGGGCAGATACGCAGTATTTT
CASSTYYGADTQYF
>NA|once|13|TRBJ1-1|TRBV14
TGTGCCAGCAGCTATTACGGGGGCACTGAAGCTTTCTTT
CASSYYGGTEAFF
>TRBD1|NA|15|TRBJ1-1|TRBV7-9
TGTGCCAGCAGCTTAGCGGGGACAGCTAACACTGAAGCTTTCTTT
CASSLAGTANTEAFF
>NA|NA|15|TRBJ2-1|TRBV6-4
TGTGCCAGCAGTGTAGATGTGTCTCAGTCCAATGAGCAGTTCTTC
CASSVDVSQSNEQFF
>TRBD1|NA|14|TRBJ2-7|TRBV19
TGTGCCAGTAGTCCCTGGGGACAGGGCTACGAGCAGTACTTC
CASSPWGQGYEQYF
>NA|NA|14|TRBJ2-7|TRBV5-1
TGCGCCAGCAGCTTGGCCGGCGGAGCCTACGAGCAGTACTTC
CASSLAGGAYEQYF
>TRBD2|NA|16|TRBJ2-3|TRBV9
TGTGCCAGCAGCGGCCGACTAGCGGGGAGTACAGATACGCAGTATTTT
CASSGRLAGSTDTQYF
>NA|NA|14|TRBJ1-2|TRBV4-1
TGCGCCAGCAGCCCGCGGGTAGGGAACTATGGCTACACCTTC
CASSPRVGNYGYTF
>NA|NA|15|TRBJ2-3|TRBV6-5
TGTGCCAGCCCCCCACCTAGCCGTAGCACAGATACGCAGTATTTT
CASPPPSRSTDTQYF
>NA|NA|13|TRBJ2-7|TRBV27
TGTGCCAGCAGTTTGACAGGTCAACCGGAGCAGTACTTC
CASSLTGQPEQYF
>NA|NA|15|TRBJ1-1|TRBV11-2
TGTGCCAGCAGGGGACCGCCGGCCCCGAACACTGAAGCTTTCTTT
CASRGPPAPNTEAFF
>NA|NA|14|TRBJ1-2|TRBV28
TGTGCCAGCAGTTTGAGGGTGGTAAGCTATGGCTACACCTTC
CASSLRVVSYGYTF
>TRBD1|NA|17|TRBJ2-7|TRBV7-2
TGTGCCAGCAGCGGACTAAGCCAGAGACAGGGGAATTACGAGCAGTACTTC
CASSGLSQRQGNYEQYF
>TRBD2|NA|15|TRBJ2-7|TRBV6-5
TGTGCCAGCAGTCCACGACTAGCGGTCCTCTACGAGCAGTACTTC
CASSPRLAVLYEQYF
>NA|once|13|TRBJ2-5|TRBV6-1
TGTGCCAGCAGTGACTGGGCAGGGGAGACCCAGTACTTC
CASSDWAGETQYF
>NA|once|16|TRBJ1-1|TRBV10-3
TGTGCCATCAGTGAACCGGATTCCGCATCGAGAACTGAAGCTTTCTTT
CAISEPDSASRTEAFF
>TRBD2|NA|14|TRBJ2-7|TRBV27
TGTGCCAGCAGTTTCGGGGGGTACCTCTACGAGCAGTACTTC
CASSFGGYLYEQYF
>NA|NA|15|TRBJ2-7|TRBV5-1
TGCGCCAGCAGCTTGGTTGGCGCGGGGATCGGCGAGCAGTACTTC
CASSLVGAGIGEQYF
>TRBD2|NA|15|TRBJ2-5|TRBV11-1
TGTGCCAGCAGTCCTACTAGCGGGGGACAAGAGACCCAGTACTTC
CASSPTSGGQETQYF
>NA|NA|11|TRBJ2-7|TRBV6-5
TGTGCCAGCAGGAAGTCCTACGAGCAGTACTTC
CASRKSYEQYF
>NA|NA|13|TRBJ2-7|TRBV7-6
TGTGCCAGCAGCTTAGCCTCGGAATACGAGCAGTACTTC
CASSLASEYEQYF
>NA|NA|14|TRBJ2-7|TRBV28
TGTGCCAGCAGTTTTGAGGTTGGGCTCTACGAGCAGTACTTC
CASSFEVGLYEQYF
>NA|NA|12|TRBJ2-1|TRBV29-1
TGCAGCGTTGACCGGCTTCACAATGAGCAGTTCTTC
CSVDRLHNEQFF
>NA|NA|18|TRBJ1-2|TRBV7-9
TGTGCCAGCAGCTTATCCGATCCGGGTTTTGGCAGGGACTATGGCTACACCTTC
CASSLSDPGFGRDYGYTF
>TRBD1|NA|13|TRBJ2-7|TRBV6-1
TGTGCCAGCAGAGCGGGACAGGGGTACGAGCAGTACTTC
CASRAGQGYEQYF
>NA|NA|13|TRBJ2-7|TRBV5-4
TGTGCCAGCAGCTCCGGGGCCTCCTACGAGCAGTACTTC
CASSSGASYEQYF
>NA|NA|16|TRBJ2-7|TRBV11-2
TGTGCCAGCAGGTCCACCAGGGGTACGAGCTCCTACGAGCAGTACTTC
CASRSTRGTSSYEQYF
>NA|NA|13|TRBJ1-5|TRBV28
TGTGCCAGCGGACTAGATAGCAATCAGCCCCAGCATTTT
CASGLDSNQPQHF